The source of this T cell receptor beta chain is a study of shared clonotypes between healthy human individuals (dated by TCRdb to 2020 to 2022). About the full investigation: The cohort comprised two women and a few men aged 18 to 49 years. For each donor, CD4 naive and CD4 memory were each run on three plates, CD8 naive on two plates, and CD8 memory on one plate. To estimate repertoire size and how much clonotype sharing occurs between individuals, the study deeply sequenced the blood TCR repertoires of five healthy adults. Libraries were prepared and TCR repertoires were sequenced by different laboratories using diverse techniques, in order to increase sequencing depth and limit assay-specific biases. Each donor's leukapheresis produced roughly between roughly 0.9 and 8.9 billion PBMCs. The research as a whole found: Naive subsets generally had larger estimated clonotype richness than memory subsets. Compared with non-shared clonotypes, the clonotypes found in all four sorted-subset donors had higher generation probabilities. Rarefaction of sorted-subset datasets indicated incomplete sequencing despite the large sequencing depth. The small number of donors limited the genetic and exposure-history diversity represented. Sampling was restricted to blood, and TCR repertoires in tissue are likely to differ from TCR repertoires in blood. Based on pairwise subsampling, the degree of clonotype sharing among donors was expected to be affected by sequencing depth. When several donors were compared, the shared fraction of clonotypes was about 5.5% for naive CD4, 3.5% for naive CD8, roughly 2.5% for memory CD4, and 0.4% for memory CD8.

CDR1 and CDR2 were assigned from the germline V gene as SGHRS and YFSETQ. From the cysteine up to the phenylalanine, the CDR3 has a length of 14 residues. The only DNA kept is the CDR3, 42 bases in frame from the first base. V drops 7 bases and J drops 2 bases, leaving 16 bases in between. The donors were healthy, HIV-negative adults with no recently reported acute infections or vaccinations. Every donor was a Caucasian adult residing in Nashville, Tennessee, USA. Magnetic negative selection was used to enrich CD4+ T cells, after which naive cells were positively selected on CD45RA and the negative fraction became the memory subset. After blood collection by leukapheresis, PBMCs were isolated using Ficoll-Histopaque density gradient centrifugation and then cryopreserved in the vapor phase of liquid nitrogen. Analytical flow cytometry was used to check the purity and quantity of each magnetically sorted T cell population. From each sorted fraction, genomic DNA was isolated and quantified by UV absorbance on a Nanodrop 2000c.

Regarding this clone: It has no known antigen specificity. No qualities accompany the bases; no much larger clone lies one base away.

TCR CDR3 regions were amplified from genomic DNA by multiplex PCR using the deep immunoSEQ assay. Genomic DNA extracted from each cell subset was distributed evenly over all wells of several immunoSEQ 96-well plates, and each plate served as one replicate. For sorted subsets, each replicate PCR was loaded with around 200 ng genomic DNA, equivalent to 30,000 or so T cell genomes. Purified libraries were measured with a Qubit 3.0 fluorometer, size-checked on a Bioanalyzer 2100, and measured again with the KAPA Library Quantification kit. Every immunoSEQ 96-well plate was sequenced on a separate single-read 150-cycle Illumina NextSeq 550 flow cell. In the original analysis: Because only junctional sequences without quality scores were contained in the immunoSEQ output, filtering matching that applied to full-length reads could not be performed. To assign V/J genes and CDR3, sequences were annotated against IMGT germline references using PyIR, a Python wrapper for IgBLAST v1.9. Reads were removed for weak V/J assignments (E-value above 1e-6), missing CDR3, stop codons, out-of-frame junctions, or ambiguous translated residues. V3J clonotypes were defined as sequences sharing an identical inferred V gene, J gene, and CDR3 amino acid sequence. Percentage overlap between repertoires was computed as shared unique clonotypes divided by the size of the smaller repertoire. RTK rarefaction, the Chao1 estimator, and Recon v2.1 estimates of unobserved clonotypes were used to assess repertoire richness. For all TCRbeta clonotypes obtained by the gDNA method from four donors, generation probabilities were computed with OLGA. The source is immuneACCESS, and TCRdb retained only in-frame sequences with V and J called. Part of the clones is not carried over; for the studies checked, unresolved V genes explain less than half of this, and the remainder is unexplained. That table is the source of V, J and clone size, and D and trimming were worked out from the DNA. The table for this sample lists some 1.4 million clones; over 95% of them were counted only once. The biggest ten clones account for roughly 1.2% of the sample.

The sample taken for sequencing was naive CD4+ T cells sorted from blood. The sample's cell subset or site label, decoded: CD45RA+ positively selected. The rearrangement joined TRBV5-1 to TRBJ2-7; the D segment could be TRBD1, given 6 matching bases. The sequence was collected from a young man in good health. The CDR3 protein: CASSIGTTTYEQYF. The DNA sequence is TGCGCCAGCTCCATCGGGACAACCACCTACGAGCAGTACTTC.